These 22 T cell receptor beta chains share one sample of origin, sequenced in a study of CXCR3-negative and CXCR3-positive naive CD8 T cells. Researchers prepared the TRB cDNA libraries using 5' RACE with UMI labels. TCRdb reprocessed the 5' RACE reads and keeps a single row for each CDR3 protein, giving no DNA. The sample yields 3,000 to 4,000 distinct CDR3 sequences, of which the top ten take up about 2.2%. The sequenced sample was naive CXCR3- CD8+ T cells from blood. This sample's subset: CD45RO-CCR7+CD27+CD95- naive CD8+ T cells lacking CXCR3 (TNR3-). These receptors were obtained from a human donor in good health. Some clones in this sample may be carry-over from other donors' samples.

V is TRBV7-8 and J is TRBJ1-1; TCRdb's D call, TRBD1, is unchecked because there is no DNA. The CDR3 consists of 14 residues. Germline CDR1 is SGHVS and CDR2 is FQNEAQ. The CDR3 protein is CASSPRTGDTEAFF.

This clonotype registers medium-sized by frequency. This rearrangement joins TRBV19 to TRBJ2-1; TCRdb's D call, TRBD1, is unchecked because there is no DNA. CDR3 length: 15 residues. Looked up from germline, CDR1 is LNHDA and CDR2 is SQIVND (reference sequence). CDR3 loop: CASNPIGGSYNEQFF.

The chain uses TRBV28 and TRBJ2-3; lacking DNA, the TRBD1 call made by TCRdb goes unchecked. This CDR3 region has 17 residues. Germline assignment: CDR1 MDHEN and CDR2 SYDVKM. CDR3: CASSLRGMTQSTYTQYF.

The V gene is TRBV7-9, the J gene TRBJ2-1; no DNA is available, so the TRBD1 call from TCRdb remains unchecked. This CDR3 has 16 amino acids. Looked up from germline, CDR1 is SEHNR and CDR2 is FQNEAQ (reference sequence). The CDR3 is CASSKDGGLSYNEQFF.

Considering frequency, this clonotype is large. The genes are TRBV27 and TRBJ2-5; TCRdb names TRBD2, which stays unverified in the absence of DNA. CDR3 length: 14 amino acids. The V gene's germline CDR1 is MNHEY and CDR2 SMNVEV (reference sequence). The CDR3 sequence: CASSLSGSQETQYF.

The chain links TRBV29-1 to TRBJ1-2. CDR1 SQVTM and CDR2 ANQGSEA come from the germline V gene. The CDR3 is made up of 13 amino acids. CDR3 residues: CSVEPEGRYGYTF.

This clonotype is called medium-sized based on its frequency. This chain connects TRBV29-1 to TRBJ1-1; TCRdb names TRBD1, which stays unverified in the absence of DNA. This CDR3 is built from 15 residues. From germline, CDR1 is SQVTM and CDR2 ANQGSEA. The CDR3 loop is CSVKGEFGLNTEAFF.

This clonotype is classed as medium-sized (0.01 to 0.1%) by frequency. CDR3 region: CSALTSGGYNEQFF. The chain recombines TRBV20-1 with TRBJ2-1; absent DNA, TCRdb's TRBD2 call cannot be checked. Germline loops: CDR1 DFQATT, CDR2 SNEGSKA (reference sequence). This CDR3 is built from 14 residues.

The chain uses TRBV24-1 and TRBJ2-7; TCRdb indicates TRBD1, and absent DNA this call remains unverified. The V gene's germline CDR1 is KGHDR and CDR2 SFDVKD. This CDR3 is built from 17 residues. The CDR3 here is CATSDLGGHMSSYEQYF.

Its frequency marks this clonotype as large. This chain uses TRBV7-6 with TRBJ2-5; TCRdb's D gene call, TRBD1, goes unchecked for lack of DNA. The CDR3 has 15 amino acids. CDR1 is SGHVS and CDR2 is FNYEAQ in the germline V gene. This chain's CDR3 is CASTERGGAGETQYF.

By frequency, this clonotype is medium-sized (0.01 to 0.1%). The rearrangement uses TRBV29-1 and TRBJ1-2; TCRdb picks TRBD1, but there is no DNA to check that call. The germline CDR1 and CDR2 sequences are SQVTM and ANQGSEA. CDR3 length: 13 residues. The CDR3 loop reads CSVAGTGDYGYTF. Supplemented by reference TRBV29-1 and TRBJ1-2, the full variable domain reads SAVISQKPSRDICQRGTSLTIQCQVDSQVTMMFWYRQQPGQSLTLIATANQGSEATYESGFVIDKFPISRPNLTFSTLTVSNMSPEDSSIYLCSVAGTGDYGYTFGSGTRLTVV.

The rearrangement joins TRBV9 to TRBJ1-2; TCRdb's D call of TRBD1 is untestable without DNA. Germline V gene lookup returns CDR1 SGDLS and CDR2 YYNGEE. The CDR3 is 14 amino acids. CDR3 protein: CASSVTPGDYGYTF. Filled out from reference TRBV9 and TRBJ1-2, the complete variable domain reads DSGVTQTPKHLITATGQRVTLRCSPRSGDLSVYWYQQSLDQGLQFLIQYYNGEERAKGNILERFSAQQFPDLHSELNLSSLELGDSALYFCASSVTPGDYGYTFGSGTRLTVV.

According to its frequency, this clonotype is medium-sized. This chain uses TRBV7-2 with TRBJ1-1. Per the germline V gene, CDR1 is SGHTA and CDR2 is FQGNSA. The CDR3 has 13 amino acids. CDR3 residues: CASSLVQTTEAFF. The variable domain in full, with the rest retrieved from reference TRBV7-2 and TRBJ1-1, is GAGVSQSPSNKVTEKGKDVELRCDPISGHTALYWYRQSLGQGLEFLIYFQGNSAPDKSGLPSDRFSAERTGGSVSTLTIQRTQQEDSAVYLCASSLVQTTEAFFGQGTRLTVV.

In terms of frequency, this clonotype is medium-sized. The J gene is TRBJ2-3, the V gene TRBV29-1; the D call of TRBD1 rests on TCRdb alone, since no DNA is present to check it. This CDR3 region has 15 residues. Germline CDR1 SQVTM, CDR2 ANQGSEA. The CDR3 region is CSVESGQGITDTQYF.

By frequency, this clonotype is medium-sized (0.01 to 0.1%). The chain employs TRBV29-1 and TRBJ1-2; the TCRdb call, TRBD1, lacks DNA for checking. Germline CDR1 SQVTM, CDR2 ANQGSEA. The CDR3 is 12 residues long. The CDR3 protein is CSVEGNRDGYTF.

Frequency places this clonotype as medium-sized. The CDR3: CASSVVDFQETQYF. This chain connects TRBV9 to TRBJ2-5; lacking DNA, the TRBD2 call made by TCRdb goes unchecked. The V gene's germline CDR1 is SGDLS and CDR2 YYNGEE. The CDR3 sequence is 14 residues long.

This chain connects TRBV15 to TRBJ1-1. The CDR3 sequence is 13 residues long. In germline, CDR1 is LNHNV, CDR2 YYDKDF (reference sequence). CDR3 loop: CATSTSEGTEAFF.

Considering frequency, this clonotype is medium-sized (0.01 to 0.1%). The rearrangement links TRBV5-1 to TRBJ2-3; absent DNA, TCRdb's TRBD2 call cannot be checked. From germline, CDR1 is SGHRS and CDR2 YFSETQ. The CDR3 totals 17 residues. The CDR3 spells CASSPGLAGPSTDTQYF.

Its frequency marks this clonotype as medium-sized. The rearrangement joins TRBV27 to TRBJ1-5. The CDR3 runs to 13 residues. Looked up from germline, CDR1 is MNHEY and CDR2 is SMNVEV (reference sequence). CDR3 loop: CASSLSSYQPQHF.

Measured by frequency, this clonotype is medium-sized. V gene TRBV29-1 combines with J gene TRBJ2-7; TCRdb returns TRBD2, unconfirmable since there is no DNA. The CDR3 consists of 16 residues. Looked up from germline, CDR1 is SQVTM and CDR2 is ANQGSEA. The CDR3 spells CSVEMIGRAPMGEQYF.

The J gene is TRBJ2-7, the V gene TRBV7-9; TCRdb reports TRBD1, a call that lacks DNA to check it against. The germline CDR1 and CDR2 sequences are SEHNR and FQNEAQ (reference sequence). This CDR3 region has 15 residues. CDR3 sequence reads: CASSLVGQGAYEQYF.

This clonotype is called medium-sized (0.01 to 0.1%) based on its frequency. The chain carries TRBV29-1 and TRBJ2-1; TCRdb picks TRBD1, but there is no DNA to check that call. The CDR3 has 14 amino acids. Germline V gene lookup returns CDR1 SQVTM and CDR2 ANQGSEA. The CDR3 protein is CSVQAGTGFDEQFF.